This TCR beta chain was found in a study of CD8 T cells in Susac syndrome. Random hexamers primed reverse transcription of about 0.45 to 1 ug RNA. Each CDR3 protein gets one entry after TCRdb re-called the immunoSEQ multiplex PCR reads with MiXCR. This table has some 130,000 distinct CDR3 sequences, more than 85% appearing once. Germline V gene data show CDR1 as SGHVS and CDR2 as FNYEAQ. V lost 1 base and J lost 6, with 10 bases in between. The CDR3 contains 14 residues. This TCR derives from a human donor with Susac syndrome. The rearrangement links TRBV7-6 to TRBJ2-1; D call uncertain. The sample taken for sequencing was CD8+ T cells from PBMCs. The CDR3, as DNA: TGTGCCAGCAGCTTAGTTGGTTTGGGCAATGAGCAGTTCTTC. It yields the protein CASSLVGLGNEQFF.